This section outlines one TCR beta chain sequence together with its context. The data originate from a study of blood T cell repertoires in COVID-19. Enrolled during active infection, Seattle patients were then followed longitudinally. V was shortened by 2 bases and J by 5 bases, with 8 bases between the two germline ends. Germline V gene sequence: CDR1 WNHNN, CDR2 SYGVQD (reference sequence). The CDR3 sequence is 13 residues long. The table came from immunoSEQ multiplex PCR; TCRdb's copy has only in-frame clones and leaves some out. The sample records about 93,000 clones, roughly 90% being singletons.

This TCR came from a man in his 60s with COVID-19, enrolled during active disease. The chain uses TRBV10-1 and TRBJ2-3; TRBD2 is a possible D gene (6 bases). The sample was peripheral blood. The CDR3 sequence: CASSESSGDTQYF. CDR3 bases: TGCGCCAGCAGTGAGAGTAGCGGAGATACGCAGTATTTT.